The source of this T cell receptor beta chain is a study of control samples from healthy donors and cancer patients. Repertoires were generated with immunoSEQ multiplex PCR, while TCRdb's copy carries only in-frame clones and drops some. The table includes 35,000 to 50,000 clones, about 94% detected once. The source is a man in his 60s in good health. The sample was blood.

CDR3 coding DNA: TGTGCCAGCTCACCATGGACTAGCGGGAGCTCCTACGAGCAGTACTTC. This gives the protein CASSPWTSGSSYEQYF. The V gene is TRBV18, the J gene TRBJ2-7; the match to TRBD2 covers 13 bases. The CDR3 runs 16 residues. Germline CDR1 and CDR2: KGHSH and LQKENI. The V gene end was trimmed by 2 bases and the J gene end by 0 bases; junction bases not matched to a gene: 1.